This T cell receptor beta chain was sequenced during a study of neurological immune-mediated disorders. This clonotype came up many times. The V gene lost 8 bases and the J gene lost 2 bases, with 7 bases spanning the gap. There are 12 residues in the CDR3. The germline V gene has CDR1 MNHNY and CDR2 SVGAGI (reference sequence). 5'RACE with 10-nucleotide random UMIs generated the cDNA. TCRdb redid the calling of the 5' RACE reads with MiXCR, one entry per CDR3 protein. The sample includes 55,000 to 75,000 distinct CDR3 sequences, roughly 2.5% of them seen just once. The chain is built from TRBV6-6 and TRBJ2-1; no clear D gene. This clonotype originated in a man aged 45 to 65 with multiple sclerosis. Sequenced sample: PBMCs. The CDR3 bases are TGTGCCAGCCGCCGCCCCTACAATGAGCAGTTCTTC. It encodes CASRRPYNEQFF.